This is a list of T cell receptor beta chains from one sample in a study of blood T cell repertoires in COVID-19. TCRdb's table, derived via immunoSEQ multiplex PCR, lists solely in-frame clones and lacks some. Here the sample spans 260,000 or so clones, over 70% being singletons. The sequencing sample was made of peripheral blood. These receptors were collected from a man older than 75 with acute or convalescent COVID-19. Both conserved end residues are part of each CDR3. A D gene is named only where the DNA matches it firmly. A row's size may be missing; if present it is once, few, many or a size class.

V gene: TRBV5-1
clone size: -
CDR3 length: 13
J gene: TRBJ2-5
D gene: TRBD2
CDR3 DNA: TGCGCCAGCAGCCAGGGAGCGGGGGAGACCCAGTACTTC
CDR3 protein: CASSQGAGETQYF

V gene: TRBV5-1
clone size: -
CDR3 length: 15
J gene: TRBJ1-4
D gene: TRBD1
CDR3 DNA: TGCGCCAGCAGCATATCCGGGACAGGGGACGAAAAACTGTTTTTT
CDR3 protein: CASSISGTGDEKLFF

V gene: TRBV5-1
clone size: once
CDR3 length: 16
J gene: TRBJ2-1
D gene: TRBD2
CDR3 DNA: TGCGCCAGCAGCGGGGGGGTAGCGGTTTCCTACAATGAGCAGTTCTTC
CDR3 protein: CASSGGVAVSYNEQFF

V gene: TRBV19
clone size: -
CDR3 length: 17
J gene: TRBJ1-5
D gene: -
CDR3 DNA: TGTGCCAGTACTTTCCACGGGGGGAAATCTAGCAATCAGCCCCAGCATTTT
CDR3 protein: CASTFHGGKSSNQPQHF

V gene: TRBV28
clone size: -
CDR3 length: 15
J gene: TRBJ1-5
D gene: -
CDR3 DNA: TGTGCCAGCAAGTTAGCGTATCCTAGCAATCAGCCCCAGCATTTT
CDR3 protein: CASKLAYPSNQPQHF

V gene: TRBV28
clone size: -
CDR3 length: 13
J gene: TRBJ1-1
D gene: -
CDR3 DNA: TGTGCCAGCAGTTTGGGACAAAGGGTGGGAGCTTTCTTT
CDR3 protein: CASSLGQRVGAFF

V gene: TRBV5-1
clone size: once
CDR3 length: 14
J gene: TRBJ2-3
D gene: -
CDR3 DNA: TGCGCCAGCAGCTTCGGGGGGCGCACAGATACGCAGTATTTT
CDR3 protein: CASSFGGRTDTQYF

V gene: TRBV5-4
clone size: -
CDR3 length: 17
J gene: TRBJ2-7
D gene: TRBD1
CDR3 DNA: TGTGCCAGCAGCTCATGGACAGGGGGTTTTAAGAGCCACGAGCAGTACTTC
CDR3 protein: CASSSWTGGFKSHEQYF

V gene: TRBV3-1/TRBV3-2
clone size: -
CDR3 length: 13
J gene: TRBJ2-3
D gene: -
CDR3 DNA: TGTGCCAGCAGCCAAGGAGGGTGGGATACGCAGTATTTT
CDR3 protein: CASSQGGWDTQYF

V gene: TRBV5-1
clone size: -
CDR3 length: 13
J gene: TRBJ1-1
D gene: -
CDR3 DNA: TGCGCCAGCAGCTTGGGGGCGAACACTGAAGCTTTCTTT
CDR3 protein: CASSLGANTEAFF

V gene: TRBV19
clone size: -
CDR3 length: 12
J gene: TRBJ2-7
D gene: -
CDR3 DNA: TGTGCCAGCGCCTCGGGGGGCGGCGAGCAGTACTTC
CDR3 protein: CASASGGGEQYF

V gene: TRBV18
clone size: -
CDR3 length: 14
J gene: TRBJ2-1
D gene: -
CDR3 DNA: TGTGCCAGCTCACCCGGGGTCACTTCCAATGAGCAGTTCTTC
CDR3 protein: CASSPGVTSNEQFF

V gene: TRBV19
clone size: -
CDR3 length: 16
J gene: TRBJ1-1
D gene: TRBD1
CDR3 DNA: TGTGCCAGTAGTATCCTTCAGGGGGTGGCGAACACTGAAGCTTTCTTT
CDR3 protein: CASSILQGVANTEAFF

V gene: TRBV18
clone size: -
CDR3 length: 14
J gene: TRBJ2-7
D gene: TRBD1
CDR3 DNA: TGTGCCAGCTCACCACCGGGACAGAAATACGAGCAGTACTTC
CDR3 protein: CASSPPGQKYEQYF

V gene: TRBV7-8
clone size: once
CDR3 length: 16
J gene: TRBJ1-2
D gene: TRBD1
CDR3 DNA: TGTGCCAGCAGCTTAGTTTCCGCAGGGGGCCACTATGGCTACACCTTC
CDR3 protein: CASSLVSAGGHYGYTF

V gene: TRBV28
clone size: -
CDR3 length: 16
J gene: TRBJ1-2
D gene: TRBD1
CDR3 DNA: TGTGCCAGCAGCTTGACAGGGGGCACGAACTTGGGGGGCTACACCTTC
CDR3 protein: CASSLTGGTNLGGYTF

V gene: TRBV6-2/TRBV6-3
clone size: -
CDR3 length: 15
J gene: TRBJ2-1
D gene: -
CDR3 DNA: TGTGCCAGCAGTCTTCTAGATGGGTCCTACAATGAGCAGTTCTTC
CDR3 protein: CASSLLDGSYNEQFF

V gene: TRBV5-1
clone size: few
CDR3 length: 14
J gene: TRBJ1-5
D gene: -
CDR3 DNA: TGCGCCAGCAGCACCGGACAGAGCAATCAGCCCCAGCATTTT
CDR3 protein: CASSTGQSNQPQHF

V gene: TRBV11-2
clone size: -
CDR3 length: 15
J gene: TRBJ1-1
D gene: -
CDR3 DNA: TGTGCCAGCAGCTCGAAATTACTTATGAACACTGAAGCTTTCTTT
CDR3 protein: CASSSKLLMNTEAFF

V gene: TRBV10-3
clone size: -
CDR3 length: 15
J gene: TRBJ1-5
D gene: -
CDR3 DNA: TGTGCCATCAGTGAGGGGTCAGGGCTCAATCAGCCCCAGCATTTT
CDR3 protein: CAISEGSGLNQPQHF

V gene: TRBV6-6
clone size: -
CDR3 length: 19
J gene: TRBJ2-3
D gene: TRBD2
CDR3 DNA: TGTGCCAGCAGTCGCCGCGGCGGGGGGCGACTGGGAGACACAGATACGCAGTATTTT
CDR3 protein: CASSRRGGGRLGDTDTQYF

V gene: TRBV6-4
clone size: -
CDR3 length: 13
J gene: TRBJ2-5
D gene: TRBD2
CDR3 DNA: TGTGCCTGCTTTAGCGGGGGGGCAGAGACCCAGTACTTC
CDR3 protein: CACFSGGAETQYF

V gene: TRBV6-5
clone size: -
CDR3 length: 13
J gene: TRBJ2-5
D gene: TRBD2
CDR3 DNA: TGTGCCAGCACCAATAGCGGGGGGGAGACCCAGTACTTC
CDR3 protein: CASTNSGGETQYF

V gene: TRBV11-2
clone size: -
CDR3 length: 16
J gene: TRBJ2-3
D gene: TRBD2
CDR3 DNA: TGTGCCAGCAGCTTTGGGACTAGCGGGAGGGCAGATACGCAGTATTTT
CDR3 protein: CASSFGTSGRADTQYF